The sequence of this T cell receptor beta chain was determined in a study of cytomegalovirus exposure and HLA in healthy donors. Study in general: Ancestry clustering placed roughly 86% of over 300 genotyped donors in the Caucasian-associated cluster.

The sample holds a few counts of this clone. Its antigen is as yet unknown. Study findings and constraints: Presence/absence analyses assumed roughly uniform sequencing depth across donors. Among donors in an Asian-associated ancestry cluster, a later analysis reportedly found fewer N-insertions than the roughly 700-donor mean.

Amplification used 60 Vbeta primers and 13 Jbeta primers. Only in-frame clones appear in the TCRdb table, and some are missing; sequencing was by immunoSEQ multiplex PCR. The sample carries 100,000 to 150,000 clones, 70% to 80% recorded once. Sequencing was carried out using PBMCs. The TCR was taken from a man between 35 and 55 years old in good health and CMV-seropositive.

The CDR3 nucleotides are TGTGCCTGGAGTGTAGCCAGGGCCGGGGCCAACGTCCTGACTTTC. As protein: CAWSVARAGANVLTF. The chain employs TRBV30 and TRBJ2-6, with a weak D call TRBD1 (5 bases). The CDR3 length is 15 residues. Germline lookup yields CDR1 GTSNPN and CDR2 SVGIG (reference sequence). The germline V and J ends were trimmed by 0 bases and 4 bases, with 10 bases remaining between them.